A selection of T cell receptor beta chains follows, all from one sample in a study of tumor-infiltrating lymphocytes in oesophageal squamous cell carcinoma. TCRdb reanalysed the PCR reads using MiXCR and keeps one entry per CDR3 protein. The sample contains 10,000 to 14,000 distinct CDR3 sequences, approximately 60% of which appear only once. Sequenced sample: esophageal tumor tissue. The source is a male donor with esophageal squamous cell carcinoma. CDR3s include the opening cysteine and the closing phenylalanine or tryptophan. Fields, in order: V gene, clone size, D gene, J gene, CDR3 protein, CDR3 DNA. D genes are given only for firm matches. Where a row states a size, it is once, few, many or the class of an expanded clone; other rows omit it.

v_gene: TRBV18
abundance: NA
d_gene: TRBD1
j_gene: TRBJ2-7
CDR3aa: CASSPQGQGAGFEQYF
CDR3nt: TGTGCCAGCTCACCACAGGGACAGGGGGCGGGATTCGAGCAGTACTTC

v_gene: TRBV12-3/TRBV12-4
abundance: few
d_gene: NA
j_gene: TRBJ2-1
CDR3aa: CASRPASVSSYNEQFF
CDR3nt: TGTGCCAGCAGACCCGCTAGCGTCAGCTCCTACAATGAGCAGTTCTTC

v_gene: TRBV7-8
abundance: once
d_gene: NA
j_gene: TRBJ2-1
CDR3aa: CASSLDLGTYNEQFF
CDR3nt: TGTGCCAGCAGCTTAGATCTGGGGACTTACAATGAGCAGTTCTTC

v_gene: TRBV27
abundance: many
d_gene: NA
j_gene: TRBJ2-7
CDR3aa: CASSRNPPSEQYF
CDR3nt: TGTGCCAGCAGCAGGAACCCTCCGTCCGAGCAGTACTTC

v_gene: TRBV7-6
abundance: NA
d_gene: NA
j_gene: TRBJ2-5
CDR3aa: CASSPIRDGAEETQYF
CDR3nt: TGTGCCAGCAGCCCTATCCGGGACGGGGCGGAGGAGACCCAGTACTTC

v_gene: TRBV19
abundance: many
d_gene: TRBD1
j_gene: TRBJ1-1
CDR3aa: CASSTGTVNTEAFF
CDR3nt: TGTGCCAGTAGTACCGGGACAGTTAACACTGAAGCTTTCTTT

v_gene: TRBV7-3
abundance: NA
d_gene: TRBD2
j_gene: TRBJ2-1
CDR3aa: CASSASGTRNNEQFF
CDR3nt: TGTGCCAGCAGCGCTAGCGGAACGCGGAACAATGAGCAGTTCTTC

v_gene: TRBV7-2
abundance: NA
d_gene: NA
j_gene: TRBJ2-3
CDR3aa: CASSLASGSTITDTQYF
CDR3nt: TGTGCCAGCAGCTTAGCGTCCGGCTCCACAATCACAGATACGCAGTATTTT

v_gene: TRBV7-9
abundance: many
d_gene: TRBD2
j_gene: TRBJ2-1
CDR3aa: CVTRRASGRGGNEQFF
CDR3nt: TGTGTTACGCGACGGGCTAGCGGGAGAGGGGGGAATGAGCAGTTCTTC

v_gene: TRBV6-1
abundance: medium-sized
d_gene: NA
j_gene: TRBJ2-5
CDR3aa: CASLLRGAETQYF
CDR3nt: TGTGCCAGTCTACTCAGGGGGGCAGAGACCCAGTACTTC

v_gene: TRBV7-2
abundance: NA
d_gene: NA
j_gene: TRBJ2-7
CDR3aa: CASSSEGGQLYEQYF
CDR3nt: TGTGCCAGCAGCTCGGAGGGAGGACAGCTCTACGAGCAGTACTTC

v_gene: TRBV7-2
abundance: NA
d_gene: TRBD2
j_gene: TRBJ2-7
CDR3aa: CASSLGSSGRWEQYF
CDR3nt: TGTGCCAGCAGCTTAGGGTCTAGCGGGAGGTGGGAGCAGTACTTC

v_gene: TRBV6-1
abundance: NA
d_gene: TRBD2
j_gene: TRBJ2-7
CDR3aa: CASRTTIAGGSYEQYF
CDR3nt: TGTGCCAGCAGGACTACAATAGCGGGAGGATCCTACGAGCAGTACTTC

v_gene: TRBV11-3
abundance: medium-sized
d_gene: NA
j_gene: TRBJ2-5
CDR3aa: CASSQGTVPGETQYF
CDR3nt: TGTGCCAGCAGCCAGGGGACCGTACCCGGGGAGACCCAGTACTTC

v_gene: TRBV28
abundance: NA
d_gene: TRBD2
j_gene: TRBJ2-7
CDR3aa: CASTLYLGGNYEQYF
CDR3nt: TGTGCCAGCACCCTATATTTGGGGGGGAACTACGAGCAGTACTTC

v_gene: TRBV5-1
abundance: many
d_gene: TRBD2
j_gene: TRBJ2-5
CDR3aa: CASSLDSGRETQYF
CDR3nt: TGCGCCAGCAGCTTGGATAGCGGGAGGGAGACCCAGTACTTC

v_gene: TRBV11-2
abundance: NA
d_gene: NA
j_gene: TRBJ2-5
CDR3aa: CASSLNTGNGETQYF
CDR3nt: TGTGCCAGCAGCTTAAACACAGGGAACGGGGAGACCCAGTACTTC

v_gene: TRBV5-1
abundance: NA
d_gene: NA
j_gene: TRBJ2-3
CDR3aa: CASSNSGAQDTQYF
CDR3nt: TGCGCCAGCAGCAATTCCGGGGCCCAAGATACGCAGTATTTT

v_gene: TRBV10-3
abundance: many
d_gene: TRBD1
j_gene: TRBJ1-1
CDR3aa: CAISEPKTGGTEAFF
CDR3nt: TGTGCCATCAGTGAGCCAAAGACAGGGGGCACTGAAGCTTTCTTT

v_gene: TRBV7-6
abundance: many
d_gene: TRBD1
j_gene: TRBJ1-1
CDR3aa: CAVQGAAKDTEAFF
CDR3nt: TGTGCTGTACAGGGGGCAGCGAAGGACACTGAAGCTTTCTTT

v_gene: TRBV28
abundance: NA
d_gene: TRBD1
j_gene: TRBJ1-1
CDR3aa: CASSWDRGNTEAFF
CDR3nt: TGTGCCAGCAGTTGGGACAGGGGGAACACTGAAGCTTTCTTT

v_gene: TRBV7-3
abundance: NA
d_gene: NA
j_gene: TRBJ1-6
CDR3aa: CASSPGDSPLHF
CDR3nt: TGTGCCAGCAGCCCCGGTGATTCACCCCTCCACTTT

v_gene: TRBV6-1
abundance: medium-sized
d_gene: NA
j_gene: TRBJ1-1
CDR3aa: CASSEGGRTVNTEAFF
CDR3nt: TGTGCCAGCAGTGAAGGAGGTAGGACGGTGAACACTGAAGCTTTCTTT

v_gene: TRBV2
abundance: once
d_gene: NA
j_gene: TRBJ1-5
CDR3aa: CASTIDGQSSQPQHF
CDR3nt: TGTGCCAGCACCATTGATGGGCAGTCATCACAGCCCCAGCATTTT

v_gene: TRBV7-3
abundance: NA
d_gene: TRBD2
j_gene: TRBJ2-5
CDR3aa: CASSPLLRGAGGLETQYF
CDR3nt: TGTGCCAGCAGCCCGCTTTTGAGGGGAGCGGGGGGTCTCGAGACCCAGTACTTC

v_gene: TRBV6-1
abundance: NA
d_gene: NA
j_gene: TRBJ1-4
CDR3aa: CASSYAAGAEKLFF
CDR3nt: TGTGCCAGCAGTTACGCGGCAGGGGCCGAAAAACTGTTTTTT

v_gene: TRBV7-2
abundance: NA
d_gene: TRBD1
j_gene: TRBJ1-4
CDR3aa: CASSSTGVSEKLFF
CDR3nt: TGTGCCAGCAGCTCCACAGGGGTTTCTGAAAAACTGTTTTTT

v_gene: TRBV10-2
abundance: few
d_gene: TRBD1
j_gene: TRBJ2-5
CDR3aa: CATRTGRIRETQYF
CDR3nt: TGCGCCACAAGGACAGGGCGGATTCGGGAGACCCAGTACTTC

v_gene: TRBV6-1
abundance: medium-sized
d_gene: TRBD1
j_gene: TRBJ1-1
CDR3aa: CASSGRGRITEAFF
CDR3nt: TGTGCCAGCAGTGGTAGGGGGCGGATCACTGAAGCTTTCTTT

v_gene: TRBV7-2
abundance: NA
d_gene: TRBD2
j_gene: TRBJ2-3
CDR3aa: CASSLAAGDWRETTDTQYF
CDR3nt: TGTGCCAGCAGCTTAGCAGCGGGGGACTGGAGGGAAACCACAGATACGCAGTATTTT

v_gene: TRBV5-8
abundance: many
d_gene: NA
j_gene: TRBJ2-7
CDR3aa: CASTRFLTYEQYF
CDR3nt: TGTGCCAGCACCAGGTTTTTAACCTACGAGCAGTACTTC

v_gene: TRBV6-1
abundance: NA
d_gene: NA
j_gene: TRBJ2-6
CDR3aa: CASSWEGASGANVLTF
CDR3nt: TGTGCCAGCAGCTGGGAGGGGGCGTCTGGGGCCAACGTCCTGACTTTC

v_gene: TRBV7-6
abundance: NA
d_gene: TRBD1
j_gene: TRBJ2-3
CDR3aa: CASSLNRDRAADTQYF
CDR3nt: TGTGCCAGCAGCTTAAATCGGGACAGGGCGGCAGATACGCAGTATTTT

v_gene: TRBV6-8
abundance: NA
d_gene: NA
j_gene: TRBJ2-3
CDR3aa: CASSYTRADTQYF
CDR3nt: TGTGCCAGCAGCTATACCCGGGCAGATACGCAGTATTTT

v_gene: TRBV28
abundance: many
d_gene: NA
j_gene: TRBJ2-7
CDR3aa: CASRGRGGAAYEQYF
CDR3nt: TGTGCCAGCCGGGGGCGAGGGGGCGCAGCCTACGAGCAGTACTTC

v_gene: TRBV28
abundance: once
d_gene: NA
j_gene: TRBJ2-1
CDR3aa: CASRIYNEQFF
CDR3nt: TGTGCCAGCAGAATATACAATGAGCAGTTCTTC

v_gene: TRBV28
abundance: once
d_gene: TRBD1
j_gene: TRBJ2-1
CDR3aa: CASSGWDSSYNEQFF
CDR3nt: TGTGCCAGCAGTGGGTGGGACAGTTCCTACAATGAGCAGTTCTTC

v_gene: TRBV7-3
abundance: NA
d_gene: TRBD1
j_gene: TRBJ2-2
CDR3aa: CASSLTGWTGANTGELFF
CDR3nt: TGTGCCAGCAGCTTAACGGGCTGGACAGGGGCTAACACCGGGGAGCTGTTTTTT

v_gene: TRBV6-1
abundance: NA
d_gene: NA
j_gene: TRBJ2-1
CDR3aa: CASSWNLGYEQFF
CDR3nt: TGTGCCAGCAGTTGGAATCTGGGCTACGAGCAGTTCTTC

v_gene: TRBV7-8
abundance: large
d_gene: TRBD2
j_gene: TRBJ2-2
CDR3aa: CASSPLAGFNTGELFF
CDR3nt: TGTGCCAGCAGCCCTCTAGCGGGATTCAACACCGGGGAGCTGTTTTTT

v_gene: TRBV7-3
abundance: NA
d_gene: NA
j_gene: TRBJ2-5
CDR3aa: CASSLTGTPQETQYF
CDR3nt: TGTGCCAGCAGCTTAACCGGGACGCCACAAGAGACCCAGTACTTC

v_gene: TRBV7-6
abundance: few
d_gene: TRBD2
j_gene: TRBJ2-1
CDR3aa: CASSLGTSGRLFYNEQFF
CDR3nt: TGTGCCAGCAGCTTAGGGACTAGCGGAAGACTCTTCTACAATGAGCAGTTCTTC

v_gene: TRBV7-3
abundance: NA
d_gene: NA
j_gene: TRBJ1-6
CDR3aa: CASPERTKSSYEQYF
CDR3nt: TGTGCCAGCCCAGAGAGGACGAAGAGCTCCTACGAGCAGTACTTT

v_gene: TRBV7-8
abundance: NA
d_gene: NA
j_gene: TRBJ2-5
CDR3aa: CASSLVYRTPDTQYF
CDR3nt: TGTGCCAGCAGCTTAGTATACAGGACCCCAGATACGCAGTACTTC

v_gene: TRBV7-8
abundance: NA
d_gene: NA
j_gene: TRBJ2-5
CDR3aa: CASSPRMYF
CDR3nt: TGTGCCAGCAGCCCCCGGATGTACTTC

v_gene: TRBV7-2
abundance: few
d_gene: NA
j_gene: TRBJ2-1
CDR3aa: CASSPGSYNEQFF
CDR3nt: TGTGCCAGCAGCCCCGGCTCCTACAATGAGCAGTTCTTC